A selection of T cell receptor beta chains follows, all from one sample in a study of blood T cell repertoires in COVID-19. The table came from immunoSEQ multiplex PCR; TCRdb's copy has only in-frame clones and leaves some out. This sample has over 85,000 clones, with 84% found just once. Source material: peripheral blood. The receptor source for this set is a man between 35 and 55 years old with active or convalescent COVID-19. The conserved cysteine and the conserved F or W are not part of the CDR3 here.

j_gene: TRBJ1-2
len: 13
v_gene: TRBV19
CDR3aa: ASSQAAGGNYGYT

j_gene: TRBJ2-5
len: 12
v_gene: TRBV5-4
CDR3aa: ASSLGGREETQY

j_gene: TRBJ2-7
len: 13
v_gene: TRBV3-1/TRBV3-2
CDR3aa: ASRPSGTGSYEQY

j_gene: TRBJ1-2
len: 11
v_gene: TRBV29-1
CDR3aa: SVERDRGYGYT

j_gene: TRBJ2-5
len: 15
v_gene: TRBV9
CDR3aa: ASSVGLGGGTQETQY

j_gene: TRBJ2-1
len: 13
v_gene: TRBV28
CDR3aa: ASSPAGTGDNEQF

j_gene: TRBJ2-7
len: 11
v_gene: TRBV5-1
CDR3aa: ASGPDGSYEQY

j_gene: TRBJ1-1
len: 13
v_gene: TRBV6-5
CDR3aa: ASNPRRETNTEAF

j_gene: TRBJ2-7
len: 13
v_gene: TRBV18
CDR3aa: ASSPGQLGSYEQY

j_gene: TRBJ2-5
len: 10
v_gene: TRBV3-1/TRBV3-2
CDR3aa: ASSHRGETQY

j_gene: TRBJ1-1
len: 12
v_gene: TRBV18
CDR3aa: ASSPRGGATEAF

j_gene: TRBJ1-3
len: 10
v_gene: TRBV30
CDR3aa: AWSVFRNTIY

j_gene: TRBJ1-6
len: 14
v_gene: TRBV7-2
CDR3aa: ASSPIPRGNNSPLH

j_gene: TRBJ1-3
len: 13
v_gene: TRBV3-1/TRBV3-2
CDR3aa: ASRRQGADGNTIY

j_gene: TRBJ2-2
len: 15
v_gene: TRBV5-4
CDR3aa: ASSLGRRDANTGELF

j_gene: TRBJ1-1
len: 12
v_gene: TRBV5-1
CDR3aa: ASSFGQGDREAF

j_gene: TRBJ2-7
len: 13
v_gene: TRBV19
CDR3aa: ASSSQIRGGYEQY

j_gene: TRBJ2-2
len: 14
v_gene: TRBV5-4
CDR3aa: ASSSGQSGDTGELF

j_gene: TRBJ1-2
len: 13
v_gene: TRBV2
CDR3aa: ASLRGEARNPGYT

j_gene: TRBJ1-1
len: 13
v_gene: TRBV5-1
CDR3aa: ASSLAVTADTEAF

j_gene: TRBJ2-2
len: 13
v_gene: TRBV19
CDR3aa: ASSFSASNTGELF

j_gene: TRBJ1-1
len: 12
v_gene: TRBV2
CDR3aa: ASREGPGNTEAF

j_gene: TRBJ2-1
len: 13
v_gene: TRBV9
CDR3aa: ASSVEVGGPNEQF

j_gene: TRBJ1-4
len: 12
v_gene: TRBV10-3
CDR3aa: AISGEGEREKLF

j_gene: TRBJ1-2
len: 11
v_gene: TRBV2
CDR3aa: ASEPHREIGYT

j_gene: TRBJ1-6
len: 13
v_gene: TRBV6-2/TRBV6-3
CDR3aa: ASSAQGSAASPLH

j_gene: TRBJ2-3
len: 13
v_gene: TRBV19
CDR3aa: ASSKAPMNTDTQY

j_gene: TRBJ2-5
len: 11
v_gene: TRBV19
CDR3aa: ASSTPGLETQY

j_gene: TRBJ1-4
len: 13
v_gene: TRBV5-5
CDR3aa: ASSLALQGSEKLF

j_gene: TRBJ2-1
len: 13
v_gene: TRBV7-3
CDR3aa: ASSLPGDRVHEQF

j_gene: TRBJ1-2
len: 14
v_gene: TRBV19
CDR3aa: ASSRSGTDGSYGYT

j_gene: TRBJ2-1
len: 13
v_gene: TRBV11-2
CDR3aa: ASSLGTSGGNEQF

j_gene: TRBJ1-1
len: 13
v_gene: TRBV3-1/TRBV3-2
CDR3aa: ASSQLTGDATEAF

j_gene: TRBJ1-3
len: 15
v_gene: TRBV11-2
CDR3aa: ASSFNSNYLSGNTIY

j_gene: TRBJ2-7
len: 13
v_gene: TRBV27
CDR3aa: ASRTSGGTFYEQY

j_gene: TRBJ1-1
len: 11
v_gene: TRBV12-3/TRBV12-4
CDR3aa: ASRGQGNSEAF

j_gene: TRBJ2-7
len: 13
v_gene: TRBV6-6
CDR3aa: ASSPRQGAAYEQY

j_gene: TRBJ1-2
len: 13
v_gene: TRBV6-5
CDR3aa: ASSPTPGQFYGYT

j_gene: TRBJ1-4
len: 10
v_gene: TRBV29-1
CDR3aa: SAEQGTEKLF

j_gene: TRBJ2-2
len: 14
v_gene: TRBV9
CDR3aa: ASSVSGLAVTGELF

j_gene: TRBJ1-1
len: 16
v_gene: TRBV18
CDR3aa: ASSPRGGAPTLDTEAF

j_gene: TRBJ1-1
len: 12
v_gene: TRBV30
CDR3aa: AWSVRVINTEAF

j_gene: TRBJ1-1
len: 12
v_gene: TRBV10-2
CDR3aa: ASSVAGGGTEAF

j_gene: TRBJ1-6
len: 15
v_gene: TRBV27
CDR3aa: ASSFKQGASTNSPLH

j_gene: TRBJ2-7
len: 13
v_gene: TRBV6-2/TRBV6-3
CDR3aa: ASSWGGMSSYEQY

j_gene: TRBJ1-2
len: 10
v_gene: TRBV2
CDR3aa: ASPRQSEGYT

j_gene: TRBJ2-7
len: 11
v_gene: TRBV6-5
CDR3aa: ASLGQGASEQY

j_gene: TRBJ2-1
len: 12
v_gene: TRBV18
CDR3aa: ASSPSGGAYEQF

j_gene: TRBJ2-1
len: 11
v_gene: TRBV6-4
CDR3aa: ASSYGTSNEQF